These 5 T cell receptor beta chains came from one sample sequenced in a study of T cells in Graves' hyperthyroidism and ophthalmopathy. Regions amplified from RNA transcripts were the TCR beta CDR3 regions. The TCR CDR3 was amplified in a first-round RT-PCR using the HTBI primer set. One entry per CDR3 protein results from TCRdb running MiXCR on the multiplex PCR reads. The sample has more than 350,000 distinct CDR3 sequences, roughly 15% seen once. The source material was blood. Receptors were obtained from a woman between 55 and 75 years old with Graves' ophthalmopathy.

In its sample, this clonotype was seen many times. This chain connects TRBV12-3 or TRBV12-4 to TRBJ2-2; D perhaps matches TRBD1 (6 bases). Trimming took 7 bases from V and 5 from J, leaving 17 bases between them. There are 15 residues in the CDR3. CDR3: CASTPGDIGTGELFF. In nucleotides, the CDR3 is TGTGCCAGCACTCCAGGGGATATAGGTACCGGGGAGCTGTTTTTT.

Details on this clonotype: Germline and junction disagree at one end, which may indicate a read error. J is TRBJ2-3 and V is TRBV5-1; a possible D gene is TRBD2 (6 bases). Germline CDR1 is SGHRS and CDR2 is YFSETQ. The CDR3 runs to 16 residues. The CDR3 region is CAGSLGGTANRDTQYF. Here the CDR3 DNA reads TGCGCCGGCAGCTTGGGCGGGACGGCTAACAGAGATACGCAGTATTTT.

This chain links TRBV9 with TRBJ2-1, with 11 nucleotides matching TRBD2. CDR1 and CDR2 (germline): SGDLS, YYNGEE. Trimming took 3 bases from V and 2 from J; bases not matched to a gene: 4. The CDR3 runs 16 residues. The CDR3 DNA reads TGTGCCAGCAGCGGCGGACTAGCGGGTACCTACAATGAGCAGTTCTTC. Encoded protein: CASSGGLAGTYNEQFF.

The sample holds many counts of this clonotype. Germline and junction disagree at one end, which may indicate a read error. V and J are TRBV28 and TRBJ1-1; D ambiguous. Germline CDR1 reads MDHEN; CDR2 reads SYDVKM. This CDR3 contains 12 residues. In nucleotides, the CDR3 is TGTGCCAGCAGTTTAAGCTACACTGAAGCTTCCTTT. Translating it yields CASSLSYTEASF.

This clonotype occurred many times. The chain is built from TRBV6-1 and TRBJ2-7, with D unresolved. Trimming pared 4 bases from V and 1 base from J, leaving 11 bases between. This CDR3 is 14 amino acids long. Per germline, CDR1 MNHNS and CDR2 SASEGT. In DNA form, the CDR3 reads TGTGCCAGCAGTGTTTCGAGACCGTCCTACGAGCAGTACTTC. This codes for CASSVSRPSYEQYF.